One and the same sample provided the 28 T cell receptor beta chains below, sequenced in a study of CD8 T cells in Susac syndrome. Random-hexamer reverse transcription was applied to about 0.45 to 1 ug RNA. A single record per CDR3 protein comes from TCRdb applying MiXCR to the immunoSEQ multiplex PCR reads. The data hold 200,000 to 250,000 distinct CDR3 sequences, with roughly 92% observed a single time. The sample consisted of CD8+ T cells from PBMCs. These receptors were obtained from a human donor with multiple sclerosis.

The genes are TRBV19 and TRBJ1-2; tentative D call: TRBD1 (6 bases). The CDR3 spans 12 residues. Germline V lookup: CDR1 LNHDA, CDR2 SQIVND (reference sequence). Trimming took 6 bases from V and 4 from J, leaving 9 bases between them. CDR3 DNA: TGTGCCAGTAGCCAGGGGACCTATGGCTACACCTTC. It is translated as CASSQGTYGYTF.

The gene calls are TRBV15 and TRBJ2-5, with D possibly TRBD2 on 5 matching bases. CDR3 length equals 15 residues. Germline V gives CDR1 LNHNV, CDR2 YYDKDF (reference sequence). V was trimmed by 3 bases and J by 5 bases, leaving 16 bases between them. The DNA for the CDR3 is TGTGCCACCAGCAGGGGAGCATCGGGAATCGAGACCCAGTACTTC. It specifies CATSRGASGIETQYF.

The rearrangement joins TRBV25-1 to TRBJ2-2; no definite D call. There are 16 residues in the CDR3. The germline V and J ends were trimmed by 10 bases and 5 bases, with 23 bases remaining between them. The germline CDR1 and CDR2 sequences are MGHDK and SYGVNS. CDR3 nucleotides: TGTGCCACAGAGCCAGCTTCCCCCGCAAGGACCGGGGAGCTGTTTTTT. Its translation: CATEPASPARTGELFF.

The rearrangement joins TRBV7-9 to TRBJ2-1, with D maybe TRBD2 (6 bases). The CDR3 covers 16 residues. Germline loops: CDR1 SEHNR, CDR2 FQNEAQ (reference sequence). Trimming left V 5 bases short and J 2 bases short, with 16 bases between. CDR3: CASSLQTGEAYNEQFF. Written as DNA, the CDR3 is TGTGCCAGCAGCCTCCAGACGGGGGAGGCCTACAATGAGCAGTTCTTC.

The chain combines TRBV10-3 with TRBJ1-5; D call uncertain. V was pared by 10 bases and J by 7 bases, with 17 bases between. There are 13 residues in the CDR3. From germline, CDR1 is ENHRY and CDR2 SYGVKD. This CDR3 is CATTASPWQPQHF. CDR3 nucleotide sequence: TGTGCCACCACAGCAAGCCCTTGGCAGCCCCAGCATTTT.

The V and J genes are TRBV9 and TRBJ2-2; TRBD1 agrees at 9 bases. Looked up from germline, CDR1 is SGDLS and CDR2 is YYNGEE. This CDR3 contains 16 residues. The V segment lost 3 bases and the J segment 4 bases; nucleotides outside the gene matches: 7. CDR3 nucleotide sequence: TGTGCCAGCAGCGACCCGGGACAGGGCAGCACCGGGGAGCTGTTTTTT. Translation gives CASSDPGQGSTGELFF.

The J gene is TRBJ2-1, the V gene TRBV24-1, with 7 nucleotides matching TRBD1. The CDR3 totals 14 residues. Germline-derived CDR1 and CDR2 are KGHDR and SFDVKD. V lost 3 bases, J lost 4 bases, and 2 bases stayed unmatched. The CDR3 sequence: CATSDGGQYNEQFF. Here the CDR3 DNA reads TGTGCCACCAGTGATGGGGGACAGTACAATGAGCAGTTCTTC.

The chain combines TRBV19 with TRBJ1-1, with D perhaps TRBD1 (5 bases). V was clipped by 2 bases and J by 2 bases, with 9 bases between them. This CDR3 has 14 residues. CDR1 LNHDA and CDR2 SQIVND come from the germline V gene (reference sequence). CDR3 region: CASSIYGTNTEAFF. The CDR3 DNA reads as TGTGCCAGTAGTATATACGGGACCAACACTGAAGCTTTCTTT.

The count of this clonotype is one. The chain uses TRBV30 and TRBJ2-2; D is undetermined. This CDR3 comprises 13 residues. CDR1 and CDR2 (germline): GTSNPN, SVGIG (reference sequence). V dropped 3 bases and J dropped 5 bases, with 10 bases sitting between them. The CDR3 is CAWRKLGTGELFF. The CDR3 DNA is TGTGCCTGGAGAAAGTTGGGAACCGGGGAGCTGTTTTTT.

The gene calls are TRBV9 and TRBJ2-7, with TRBD2 matching over 8 bases. The V segment lost 4 bases and the J segment 1 base; nucleotides outside the gene matches: 4. The germline CDR1 and CDR2 sequences are SGDLS and YYNGEE. CDR3 length equals 14 residues. CDR3 nucleotides: TGTGCCAGCAGCCGCGGGGGGCCATCCTACGAGCAGTACTTC. Translated: CASSRGGPSYEQYF.

This chain connects TRBV30 to TRBJ2-3, with D hard to call. V gave up 5 bases and J gave up 6 bases, with 12 bases separating them. The CDR3 is made up of 12 amino acids. CDR1 GTSNPN and CDR2 SVGIG come from the germline V gene (reference sequence). The CDR3 DNA is TGTGCCTGGGGAGACCTGGGGGATACGCAGTATTTT. It specifies CAWGDLGDTQYF.

The chain employs TRBV9 and TRBJ1-5, with 8 bases lining up with TRBD1. Trimming at V came to 3 bases and at J to 5 bases, leaving 7 bases not matched to a gene. From germline, CDR1 is SGDLS and CDR2 YYNGEE. The CDR3 is 15 residues long. The CDR3 loop is CASSGGQGGDQPQHF. As DNA, the CDR3 is TGTGCCAGCAGCGGTGGACAGGGTGGGGATCAGCCCCAGCATTTT.

This chain links TRBV30 with TRBJ2-3, with D uncertain. The germline CDR1 and CDR2 sequences are GTSNPN and SVGIG (reference sequence). Trimming pared 0 bases from V and 3 bases from J, leaving 7 bases between. There are 13 residues in the CDR3. The CDR3 bases are TGTGCCTGGAGTGTCCTGGAAACAGATACGCAGTATTTT. It yields the protein CAWSVLETDTQYF.

This rearrangement joins TRBV19 to TRBJ2-1, with D tentatively TRBD2 (6 bases). The CDR3 is made up of 13 amino acids. Trimming cost V 7 bases and J 9 bases, with 16 bases left between them. The V gene's germline CDR1 is LNHDA and CDR2 SQIVND (reference sequence). CDR3 sequence (DNA): TGTGCCAGTACCGCAGTGGGAGGTCGTGAGCAGTTCTTC. As protein: CASTAVGGREQFF.

The chain links TRBV6-4 to TRBJ2-2, with D tentatively TRBD2 (5 bases). The V gene lost 5 bases and the J gene lost 1 base, with 11 bases spanning the gap. The CDR3 is 15 amino acids. Germline-derived CDR1 and CDR2 are MRHNA and SNTAGT. The CDR3 DNA follows: TGTGCCAGCAGTCCTAAAGGAGGGAACACCGGGGAGCTGTTTTTT. Its protein is CASSPKGGNTGELFF.

The CDR3 here is CSARCVTASYEQYF. DNA for the CDR3: TGCAGTGCTAGATGTGTGACCGCCTCCTACGAGCAGTACTTC. The rearrangement uses TRBV20-1 and TRBJ2-7; D is unresolved. Looked up from germline, CDR1 is DFQATT and CDR2 is SNEGSKA (reference sequence). The CDR3 is made up of 14 amino acids. V lost 2 bases and J 0 bases, leaving 11 bases between the germline ends.

This rearrangement joins TRBV29-1 to TRBJ2-6; D gene ambiguous. The ends were cut back, 1 base at V and 0 bases at J, with 13 bases in the middle. Per germline, CDR1 SQVTM and CDR2 ANQGSEA. This CDR3 has 17 residues. CDR3 sequence: CSVEVPKPRSGANVLTF. The DNA of the CDR3 is TGCAGCGTTGAAGTTCCTAAGCCTCGCTCTGGGGCCAACGTCCTGACTTTC.

This clonotype was seen only a few times. V usage is TRBV6-1 and J usage is TRBJ2-3; D is perhaps TRBD1 or TRBD2 (6 bases each). The CDR3 sequence is 15 residues long. CDR1 and CDR2 (germline): MNHNS, SASEGT. The ends were cut back, 6 bases at V and 3 bases at J, with 16 bases in the middle. The CDR3 region is CASSAGGPSTDTQYF. CDR3 nucleotides: TGTGCCAGCAGCGCTGGGGGGCCTTCGACAGATACGCAGTATTTT.

The rearrangement uses TRBV30 and TRBJ1-1, with 7 bases lining up with TRBD1. CDR3 length: 16 residues. Trimming cost V 3 bases and J 1 base; bases outside gene matches: 11. CDR1 is GTSNPN, CDR2 SVGIG, per germline (reference sequence). Written as DNA, the CDR3 is TGTGCCTGGAGGGATTTCGACAGGGAACGGAACACTGAAGCTTTCTTT. This translates into CAWRDFDRERNTEAFF.

The chain links TRBV29-1 to TRBJ1-4; D is perhaps TRBD1 (5 bases). Looked up from germline, CDR1 is SQVTM and CDR2 is ANQGSEA. The CDR3 covers 20 residues. Trimming removed 2 bases from V and 4 bases from J, with 29 bases in between. The CDR3 loop is CSVERLDMDGIFGGNEKLFF. The CDR3 coding sequence is TGCAGCGTTGAACGATTAGACATGGACGGGATTTTTGGGGGTAATGAAAAACTGTTTTTT.

V and J are TRBV9 and TRBJ2-1, with 7 bases that match TRBD1. The CDR3 loop spans 15 amino acids. CDR1 is SGDLS and CDR2 is YYNGEE in the germline V gene. Unmatched junction bases numbered 7, after V lost 0 bases and J lost 7 bases. The chain's CDR3 is CASSVGGGRRNEQFF. CDR3 coding DNA: TGTGCCAGCAGCGTAGGAGGGGGCCGACGGAATGAGCAGTTCTTC.

The CDR3 spells CASSSGTTVYNEQFF. The CDR3 DNA reads TGTGCCAGCAGTTCGGGGACAACGGTTTACAATGAGCAGTTCTTC. The V and J genes are TRBV6-2 or TRBV6-3 and TRBJ2-1; tentative D call: TRBD1 (6 bases). V was shortened by 4 bases and J by 4 bases, with 14 bases between the two germline ends. The germline gives CDR1 MNHEY, CDR2 SVGEGT. CDR3 length equals 15 residues.

The chain recombines TRBV7-2 with TRBJ1-2; no definite D call. The CDR3 extends over 13 amino acids. Germline V gene sequence: CDR1 SGHTA, CDR2 FQGNSA. V lost 2 bases and J lost 3, with 7 bases in between. The DNA of the CDR3 is TGTGCCAGCAGCTTACACCAGCACTATGGCTACACCTTC. Amino acid sequence: CASSLHQHYGYTF.

This clonotype occurred once. The rearrangement links TRBV19 to TRBJ2-1, with D unresolved. CDR1 is LNHDA and CDR2 is SQIVND in the germline V gene (reference sequence). Trimming left V 3 bases short and J 0 bases short, with 3 bases between. The CDR3 has 13 residues. DNA for the CDR3: TGTGCCAGTAGTATGGGCTCCTACAATGAGCAGTTCTTC. Its protein product is CASSMGSYNEQFF.

In DNA form, the CDR3 reads TGCAGCGTTGCCGGGGGTGCACGTGAGACCCAGTACTTC. This codes for CSVAGGARETQYF. The chain recombines TRBV29-1 with TRBJ2-5, with TRBD2 as a possible D gene (6 bases). This CDR3 spans 13 amino acids. Looked up from germline, CDR1 is SQVTM and CDR2 is ANQGSEA. Trimming pared 4 bases from V and 5 bases from J, leaving 14 bases between.

V is TRBV13 and J is TRBJ2-3; D might be TRBD1 (5 bases). The CDR3 has 21 residues. Germline V CDR1 and CDR2: PRHDT, FYEKMQ (reference sequence). The ends were cut back, 4 bases at V and 2 bases at J, with 31 bases in the middle. CDR3 in DNA: TGTGCCAGCAGCTCGAAAACAACGGATCCCAACAGGCCTACCTACACAGATACGCAGTATTTT. Its translation: CASSSKTTDPNRPTYTDTQYF.

The chain links TRBV15 to TRBJ2-1, with D unresolved. The CDR3 is 15 residues long. Between the trimmed V and J ends, which lost 3 bases and 5 bases, there was a span of 14 bases. Germline-derived CDR1 and CDR2 are LNHNV and YYDKDF (reference sequence). This CDR3 reads CATSSILQTHNEQFF. The CDR3 coding sequence is TGTGCCACCAGCAGTATCCTCCAGACCCACAATGAGCAGTTCTTC.

V and J are TRBV6-6 and TRBJ1-2; possible D gene TRBD1, 5 bases. The germline gives CDR1 MNHNY, CDR2 SVGAGI (reference sequence). This CDR3 has 16 residues. The ends were cut back, 4 bases at V and 0 bases at J, with 15 bases in the middle. CDR3 DNA sequence: TGTGCCAGCAGTTGGGACTTGACGTCTCCTAACTATGGCTACACCTTC. As protein: CASSWDLTSPNYGYTF.